These 27 T cell receptor beta chains were all obtained from the same sample, sequenced in a study of T cells in Graves' hyperthyroidism and ophthalmopathy. The TCR beta CDR3 regions underwent amplification using RNA transcripts as the source. HTBI primers were employed in a first-round RT-PCR of the TCR CDR3. A single record per CDR3 protein comes from TCRdb applying MiXCR to the multiplex PCR reads. The sample contains a few hundred thousand distinct CDR3 sequences, less than 20% of which appear only once. The material sequenced was blood. These receptors originate from a man between 18 and 29 years old with Graves' ophthalmopathy.

This clonotype was recorded a few times. The chain joins TRBV4-1 to TRBJ1-5; 8 bases align to TRBD1. Trimming took 4 bases from V and 2 from J; bases not matched to a gene: 7. Germline V gene lookup returns CDR1 MGHRA and CDR2 YSYEKL. The CDR3 covers 16 residues. The CDR3 DNA sequence: TGCGCCAGCAGCCGATTGACAGGGGATGGCAATCAGCCCCAGCATTTT. Translating gives CASSRLTGDGNQPQHF.

In its sample, this clonotype was seen many times. The chain uses TRBV2 and TRBJ2-5; TRBD2 matches at 12 bases. CDR1 and CDR2 (germline): SNHLY, FYNNEI. The CDR3 loop spans 15 amino acids. J was trimmed by 5 bases and V by 6 bases; bases with no gene match: 7. CDR3 sequence reads: CASRETSGGKETQYF. Here the CDR3 DNA reads TGTGCCAGCAGAGAAACTAGCGGGGGGAAGGAGACCCAGTACTTC.

This sequence joins TRBV6-4 and TRBJ2-7, with a possible D match to TRBD1 (6 bases). This CDR3 has 13 amino acids. Trimming removed 8 bases at V and 5 bases at J, with 16 bases between. The germline gives CDR1 MRHNA, CDR2 SNTAGT. The chain's CDR3 is CASLGTPPNEQYF. The CDR3 DNA sequence: TGTGCCAGCCTCGGGACACCACCCAACGAGCAGTACTTC.

The chain employs TRBV6-6 and TRBJ1-2; D gene unclear. Germline V lookup: CDR1 MNHNY, CDR2 SVGAGI (reference sequence). This CDR3 region has 16 residues. Trimming removed 2 bases at V and 7 bases at J, with 20 bases between. The CDR3, as DNA: TGTGCCAGCAGTTACATGCGGGAAGATGGTACCTCTGGCTACACCTTC. It translates to CASSYMREDGTSGYTF.

This clonotype was seen repeatedly, ten times or more. J is TRBJ2-7 and V is TRBV2; D perhaps matches TRBD1 (6 bases). Trimming cost V 6 bases and J 2 bases, with 14 bases left between them. This CDR3 comprises 14 residues. The V gene's germline CDR1 is SNHLY and CDR2 FYNNEI. The CDR3 here is CASRGDRTPYEQYF. In DNA form, the CDR3 reads TGTGCCAGCAGGGGAGACAGGACCCCCTACGAGCAGTACTTC.

The V gene is TRBV27, the J gene TRBJ2-1, with 7 bases that match TRBD2. CDR3 length equals 16 residues. CDR1 is MNHEY, CDR2 SMNVEV, per germline (reference sequence). The V gene end was trimmed by 8 bases and the J gene end by 3 bases; junction bases not matched to a gene: 13. DNA of the CDR3: TGTGCCAGCCAGGTGAGGGGAGGGGATTACTACAATGAGCAGTTCTTC. Amino acid sequence: CASQVRGGDYYNEQFF.

There are many counts of this clonotype. The chain combines TRBV7-3 with TRBJ1-1; 8 positions match TRBD1. The CDR3 has 16 amino acids. The J segment lost 3 bases and the V segment lost 1 base, leaving 7 bases of the junction unmatched. Germline V lookup: CDR1 SGHTA, CDR2 FQGTGA. The CDR3 bases are TGTGCCAGCAGCTTAAGCCCAGGGGGCATGGACACTGAAGCTTTCTTT. Residues: CASSLSPGGMDTEAFF.

This chain uses TRBV5-1 with TRBJ1-6; D possibly corresponds to TRBD1 (6 bases). The V gene's germline CDR1 is SGHRS and CDR2 YFSETQ. V lost 5 bases to trimming and J lost 5 bases, with 17 bases between them. This CDR3 has 16 residues. The CDR3 nucleotides are TGCGCCAGCAGTCGGGGTCAGGGACAAGATAATTCACCCCTCCACTTT. As protein: CASSRGQGQDNSPLHF.

The rearrangement uses TRBV5-6 and TRBJ2-7; D not certain. Germline CDR1 is SGHDT and CDR2 is YYEEEE. The CDR3 has 14 amino acids. V was cut by 3 bases and J by 3 bases, with 13 bases left in between. This CDR3 reads CASSSLFPFYEQYF. The CDR3 nucleotides are TGTGCCAGCAGCTCCCTTTTTCCCTTCTACGAGCAGTACTTC. The complete variable domain, with remaining parts taken from reference TRBV5-6 and TRBJ2-7, reads DAGVTQSPTHLIKTRGQQVTLRCSPKSGHDTVSWYQQALGQGPQFIFQYYEEEERQRGNFPDRFSGHQFPNYSSELNVNALLLGDSALYLCASSSLFPFYEQYFGPGTRLTVT.

This clonotype was counted at least ten times. The V gene is TRBV20-1, the J gene TRBJ2-1; no clear D. The CDR3 sequence is 12 residues long. Germline loops: CDR1 DFQATT, CDR2 SNEGSKA (reference sequence). The ends were cut back, 3 bases at V and 10 bases at J, with 13 bases in the middle. As DNA, the CDR3 is TGCAGTGCTAGTAAGGTCAGAGCGGAGCAGTTCTTC. It is translated as CSASKVRAEQFF.

The chain is built from TRBV28 and TRBJ1-5; 11 bases line up with TRBD1. The germline CDR1 and CDR2 sequences are MDHEN and SYDVKM. The V segment lost 5 bases and the J segment 0 bases; nucleotides outside the gene matches: 3. The CDR3 is made up of 16 amino acids. CDR3 region: CASSRDRGISNQPQHF. The DNA for the CDR3 is TGTGCCAGCAGTCGGGACAGGGGGATTAGCAATCAGCCCCAGCATTTT.

The sample holds many counts of this clonotype. The chain combines TRBV12-3 or TRBV12-4 with TRBJ1-5; maybe TRBD1 (6 bases). V was shortened by 2 bases and J by 9 bases, with 11 bases between the two germline ends. The CDR3 consists of 13 residues. The CDR3 coding sequence is TGTGCCAGCAGTTTACAGGGGAATACGCCCCAGCATTTT. Translated, it gives CASSLQGNTPQHF.

On this clonotype itself: This clone may be a read error of a much larger clone one base away. The V call is TRBV27, the J call TRBJ2-7; D possibly corresponds to TRBD2 (5 bases). The DNA end is a closer match to TRBJ2-1, so the J assignment may be wrong. Germline values: CDR1 MNHEY, CDR2 SMNVEV (reference sequence). The CDR3 is made up of 15 amino acids. In DNA, the CDR3 is TGTGCCAGCTCTCATCGAGACCTCGGCGGGTACGAGCAGTTCTTC. It encodes CASSHRDLGGYEQFF.

This clonotype was observed a few times. A much more abundant neighbour one base away suggests this may be a read error. The J gene is TRBJ2-5, the V gene TRBV11-2; D may be TRBD2 (5 bases). The V gene lost 3 bases and the J gene lost 12 bases, with 14 bases spanning the gap. This CDR3 has 12 residues. Germline loops: CDR1 SGHAT, CDR2 FQNNGV. DNA of the CDR3: TGTGCCAGCAGCTTGCGCGGGTGGGATAAGTACTTC. Protein product: CASSLRGWDKYF.

V is TRBV29-1 and J is TRBJ1-4, with no clear D. V was pared by 5 bases and J by 4 bases, with 8 bases between. The CDR3 has 12 residues. Germline V gene data show CDR1 as SQVTM and CDR2 as ANQGSEA. In DNA form, the CDR3 reads TGCAGCGTTTCGCCTAATAATGAAAAACTGTTTTTT. Translation gives CSVSPNNEKLFF.

V and J are TRBV5-1 and TRBJ2-7; D possibly corresponds to TRBD2 (7 bases). Trimming shortened V by 0 bases and J by 3 bases, and 19 bases separated the two germline ends. The CDR3 has 17 residues. CDR1 SGHRS and CDR2 YFSETQ come from the germline V gene. CDR3 bases: TGCGCCAGCAGCTTGGGGGGGCTAGCGGAGGGACGCTACGAGCAGTACTTC. Protein: CASSLGGLAEGRYEQYF.

The V gene is TRBV6-1, the J gene TRBJ1-3; maybe TRBD1 (6 bases). Germline CDR1 reads MNHNS; CDR2 reads SASEGT. V dropped 6 bases and J dropped 4 bases, with 13 bases sitting between them. The CDR3 length is 14 residues. The CDR3 reads CASRDQGSGNTIYF. CDR3 nucleotide sequence: TGTGCCAGCAGAGACCAGGGGTCAGGAAACACCATATATTTT.

For this clonotype: It may be a read error: a sequence one base away is much more abundant. The conserved closing phenylalanine or tryptophan is absent in this CDR3, likely reflecting a read error. The rearrangement joins TRBV5-1 to TRBJ1-5; D is possibly TRBD1 (5 bases). V lost 1 base to trimming and J lost 5 bases, with 13 bases between them. The CDR3 extends over 15 amino acids. Per the germline V gene, CDR1 is SGHRS and CDR2 is YFSETQ. The CDR3 nucleotides are TGCGCCAGCAGCTTGAAAGGGGCCGGGGATCAGCCCCAGCATCTT. It yields the protein CASSLKGAGDQPQHL.

V is TRBV2 and J is TRBJ1-5; D is unresolved. The CDR3 consists of 15 residues. The V and J ends lost 4 bases and 0 bases respectively, with 10 bases between them. CDR1 and CDR2 (germline): SNHLY, FYNNEI. The CDR3 sequence is CASSGTFLSNQPQHF. The CDR3 coding sequence is TGTGCCAGCAGTGGGACCTTCCTTAGCAATCAGCCCCAGCATTTT.

This clonotype was seen only a few times. V usage is TRBV20-1 and J usage is TRBJ1-2; 10 bases map to TRBD1. V was clipped by 6 bases and J by 7 bases; unmatched bases: 11. CDR1 DFQATT and CDR2 SNEGSKA come from the germline V gene (reference sequence). This CDR3 spans 14 amino acids. CDR3 coding DNA: TGCAGTGCCCAGAGGACAGGGGGTTCTAGTGGCTACACCTTC. Translated: CSAQRTGGSSGYTF.

This clonotype has just a few counts. The chain is built from TRBV5-6 and TRBJ2-3; TRBD1 is a possible D gene (6 bases). The CDR3 is 13 amino acids. Germline CDR1 reads SGHDT; CDR2 reads YYEEEE. V was pared by 4 bases and J by 3 bases, with 9 bases between. As DNA, the CDR3 is TGTGCCAGCAGCACCCAGGGGACAGATACGCAGTATTTT. It specifies CASSTQGTDTQYF.

In its sample, this clonotype was seen a few times. The chain is built from TRBV6-1 and TRBJ2-3; 10 nucleotides agree with TRBD1. Germline CDR1 and CDR2: MNHNS and SASEGT. The CDR3 loop spans 16 amino acids. Germline trimming cut 2 bases from V and 4 bases from J; bases unmatched to any gene: 6. The CDR3 reads CASSESSGQGADTQYF. The CDR3 DNA is TGTGCCAGCAGTGAAAGCTCTGGACAGGGGGCAGATACGCAGTATTTT.

This clonotype was found many times. The J gene is TRBJ2-1, the V gene TRBV9; D is tentatively TRBD1 or TRBD2 (6 bases each). V dropped 4 bases and J dropped 6 bases, with 20 bases sitting between them. This CDR3 is built from 16 residues. Germline CDR1 and CDR2: SGDLS and YYNGEE. The CDR3: CASSPGVGGLGNEQFF. As DNA, the CDR3 is TGTGCCAGCAGCCCGGGGGTAGGGGGGCTTGGCAATGAGCAGTTCTTC.

This clonotype was seen many times. V usage is TRBV9 and J usage is TRBJ1-1, with a possible D match to TRBD1 (6 bases). V gave up 0 bases and J gave up 3 bases, with 6 bases separating them. The CDR3 is made up of 13 amino acids. The germline gives CDR1 SGDLS, CDR2 YYNGEE. The CDR3 DNA reads TGTGCCAGCAGCGTAGGGGGGCACACTGAAGCTTTCTTT. This codes for CASSVGGHTEAFF. The variable domain in full, completed from reference TRBV9 and TRBJ1-1, reads DSGVTQTPKHLITATGQRVTLRCSPRSGDLSVYWYQQSLDQGLQFLIQYYNGEERAKGNILERFSAQQFPDLHSELNLSSLELGDSALYFCASSVGGHTEAFFGQGTRLTVV.

This chain links TRBV20-1 with TRBJ2-6, with D uncertain. Trimming left V 0 bases short and J 3 bases short, with 9 bases between. The CDR3 consists of 15 residues. Per the germline V gene, CDR1 is DFQATT and CDR2 is SNEGSKA (reference sequence). In DNA form, the CDR3 reads TGCAGTGCTAGAGAAACAGTTAGTGGGGCCAACGTCCTGACTTTC. Amino acid sequence: CSARETVSGANVLTF.

This clonotype was seen many times. This sequence joins TRBV12-3 or TRBV12-4 and TRBJ1-1; 8 nucleotides agree with TRBD1. The CDR3 spans 15 residues. Trimming took 0 bases from V and 5 from J; bases not matched to a gene: 5. CDR3 sequence (DNA): TGTGCCAGCAGTTTAGCCTCAGGGGGCCGGACTGAAGCTTTCTTT. Translated, it gives CASSLASGGRTEAFF.

This chain joins TRBV5-1 and TRBJ2-1; 7 bases map to TRBD2. Per germline, CDR1 SGHRS and CDR2 YFSETQ. This CDR3 comprises 16 residues. V lost 4 bases and J lost 2; bases outside the gene matches: 9. This CDR3 reads CASSLSGAPTYNEQFF. As DNA, the CDR3 is TGCGCCAGCAGCCTAAGCGGGGCTCCCACCTACAATGAGCAGTTCTTC.